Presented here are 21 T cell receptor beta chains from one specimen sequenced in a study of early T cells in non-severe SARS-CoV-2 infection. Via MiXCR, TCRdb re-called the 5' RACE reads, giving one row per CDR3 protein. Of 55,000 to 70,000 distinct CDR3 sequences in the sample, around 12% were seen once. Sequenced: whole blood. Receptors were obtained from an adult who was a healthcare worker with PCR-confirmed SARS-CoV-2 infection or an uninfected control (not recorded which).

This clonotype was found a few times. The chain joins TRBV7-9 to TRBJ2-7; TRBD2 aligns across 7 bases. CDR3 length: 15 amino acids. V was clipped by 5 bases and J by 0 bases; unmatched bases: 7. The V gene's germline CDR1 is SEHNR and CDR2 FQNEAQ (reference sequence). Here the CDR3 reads CASSHGRTASYEQYF. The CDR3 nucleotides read TGTGCCAGCAGCCACGGGAGGACCGCCTCCTACGAGCAGTACTTC.

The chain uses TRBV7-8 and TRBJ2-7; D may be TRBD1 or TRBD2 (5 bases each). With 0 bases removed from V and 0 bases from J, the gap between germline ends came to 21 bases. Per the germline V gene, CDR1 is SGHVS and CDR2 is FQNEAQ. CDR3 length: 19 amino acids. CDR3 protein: CASSLADGPGHTRSYEQYF. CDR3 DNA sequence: TGTGCCAGCAGCTTAGCTGATGGACCGGGGCATACTCGCTCCTACGAGCAGTACTTC.

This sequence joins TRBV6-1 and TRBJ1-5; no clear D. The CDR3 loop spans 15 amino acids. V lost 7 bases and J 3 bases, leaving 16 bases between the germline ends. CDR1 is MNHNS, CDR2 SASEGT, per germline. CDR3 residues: CASTLRKVANQPQHF. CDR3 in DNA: TGTGCCAGCACCCTGAGGAAGGTTGCCAATCAGCCCCAGCATTTT.

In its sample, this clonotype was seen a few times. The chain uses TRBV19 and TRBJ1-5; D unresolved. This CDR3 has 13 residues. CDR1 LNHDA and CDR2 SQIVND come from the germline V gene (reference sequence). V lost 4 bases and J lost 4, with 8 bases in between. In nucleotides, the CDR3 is TGTGCCAGTAGTAGGGTAGGGAATCAGCCCCAGCATTTT. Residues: CASSRVGNQPQHF.

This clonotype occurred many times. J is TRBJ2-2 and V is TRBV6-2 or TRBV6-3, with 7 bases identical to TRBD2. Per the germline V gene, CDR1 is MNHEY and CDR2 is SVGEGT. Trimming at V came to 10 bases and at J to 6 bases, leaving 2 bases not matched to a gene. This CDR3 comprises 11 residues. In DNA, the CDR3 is TGTGCCACCGGACTAGCCGGGGAGCTGTTTTTT. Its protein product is CATGLAGELFF.

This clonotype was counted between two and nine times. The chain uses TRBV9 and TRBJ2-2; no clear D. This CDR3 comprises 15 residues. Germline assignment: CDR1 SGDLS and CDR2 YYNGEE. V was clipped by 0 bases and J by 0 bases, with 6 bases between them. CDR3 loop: CASSVAGANTGELFF. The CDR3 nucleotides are TGTGCCAGCAGCGTAGCTGGGGCGAACACCGGGGAGCTGTTTTTT.

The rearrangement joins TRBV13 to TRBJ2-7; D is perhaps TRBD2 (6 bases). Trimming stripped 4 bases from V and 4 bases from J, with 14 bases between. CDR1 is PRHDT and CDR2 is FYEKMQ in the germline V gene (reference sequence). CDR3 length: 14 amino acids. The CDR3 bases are TGTGCCAGCAGCTCCCGGACTAACAGTTACGAGCAGTACTTC. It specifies CASSSRTNSYEQYF.

The CDR3 here is CSGHRRGGELFF. CDR3 bases: TGCAGCGGCCACAGGCGAGGCGGGGAGCTGTTTTTT. The chain has TRBV29-1 and TRBJ2-2; TRBD1 is a possible D gene (5 bases). This CDR3 has 12 amino acids. V was cut by 7 bases and J by 7 bases, with 13 bases left in between. Germline V gene lookup returns CDR1 SQVTM and CDR2 ANQGSEA.

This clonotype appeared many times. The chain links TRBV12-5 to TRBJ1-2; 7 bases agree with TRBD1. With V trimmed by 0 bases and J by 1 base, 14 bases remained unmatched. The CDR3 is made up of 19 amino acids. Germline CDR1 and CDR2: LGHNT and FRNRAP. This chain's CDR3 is CASGLVLGKGANFNYGYTF. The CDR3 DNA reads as TGTGCTAGTGGTTTGGTACTTGGGAAGGGGGCGAATTTTAACTATGGCTACACCTTC.

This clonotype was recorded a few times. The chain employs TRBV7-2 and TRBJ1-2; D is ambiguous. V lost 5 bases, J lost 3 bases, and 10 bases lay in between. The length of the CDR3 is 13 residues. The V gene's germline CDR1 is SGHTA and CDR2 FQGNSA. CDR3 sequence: CASSPVSDYGYTF. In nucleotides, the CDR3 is TGTGCCAGCAGCCCCGTTAGTGACTATGGCTACACCTTC. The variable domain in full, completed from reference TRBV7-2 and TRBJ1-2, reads GAGVSQSPSNKVTEKGKDVELRCDPISGHTALYWYRQSLGQGLEFLIYFQGNSAPDKSGLPSDRFSAERTGGSVSTLTIQRTQQEDSAVYLCASSPVSDYGYTFGSGTRLTVV.

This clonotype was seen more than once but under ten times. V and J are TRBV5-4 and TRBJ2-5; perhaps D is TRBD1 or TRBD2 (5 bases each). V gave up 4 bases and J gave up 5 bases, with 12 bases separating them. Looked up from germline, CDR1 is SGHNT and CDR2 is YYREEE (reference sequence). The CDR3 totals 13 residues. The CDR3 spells CASSSSGAETQYF. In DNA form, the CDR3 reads TGTGCCAGCAGCAGCTCCGGGGCGGAGACCCAGTACTTC.

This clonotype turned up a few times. CDR3 bases: TGTGCCAGCAGTCCCAAGCTAGATGAGCAGTTCTTC. Its translation is CASSPKLDEQFF. The rearrangement joins TRBV7-2 to TRBJ2-1; D gene unclear. V was cut by 6 bases and J by 8 bases, with 11 bases left in between. The CDR3 is made up of 12 amino acids. Germline V gene data show CDR1 as SGHTA and CDR2 as FQGNSA.

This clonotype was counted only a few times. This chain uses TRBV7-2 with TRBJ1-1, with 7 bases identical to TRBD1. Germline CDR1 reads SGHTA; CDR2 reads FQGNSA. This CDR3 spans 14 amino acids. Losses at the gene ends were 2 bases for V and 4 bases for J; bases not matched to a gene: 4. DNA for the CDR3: TGTGCCAGCAGCTTACACGCAGGGGGCACTGAAGCTTTCTTT. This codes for CASSLHAGGTEAFF.

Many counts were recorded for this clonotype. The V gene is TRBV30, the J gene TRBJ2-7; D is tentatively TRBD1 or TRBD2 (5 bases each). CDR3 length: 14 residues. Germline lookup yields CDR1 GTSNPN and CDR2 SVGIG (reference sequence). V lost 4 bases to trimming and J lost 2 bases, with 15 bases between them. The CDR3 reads CAWTLGTTTYEQYF. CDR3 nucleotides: TGTGCCTGGACATTAGGGACGACTACCTACGAGCAGTACTTC.

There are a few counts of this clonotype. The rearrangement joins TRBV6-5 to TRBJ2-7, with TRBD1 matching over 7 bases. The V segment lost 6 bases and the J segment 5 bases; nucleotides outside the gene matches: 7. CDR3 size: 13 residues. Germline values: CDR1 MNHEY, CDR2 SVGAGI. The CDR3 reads CASRMDRNDEQYF. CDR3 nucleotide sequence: TGTGCCAGCAGAATGGACAGGAACGACGAGCAGTACTTC.

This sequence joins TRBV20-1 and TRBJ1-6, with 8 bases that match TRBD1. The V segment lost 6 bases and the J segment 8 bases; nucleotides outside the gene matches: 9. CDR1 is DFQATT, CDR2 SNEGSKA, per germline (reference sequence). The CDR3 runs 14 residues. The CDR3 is CSANTGQEYSPLHF. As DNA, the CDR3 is TGCAGTGCAAATACGGGACAGGAGTATTCACCCCTCCACTTT.

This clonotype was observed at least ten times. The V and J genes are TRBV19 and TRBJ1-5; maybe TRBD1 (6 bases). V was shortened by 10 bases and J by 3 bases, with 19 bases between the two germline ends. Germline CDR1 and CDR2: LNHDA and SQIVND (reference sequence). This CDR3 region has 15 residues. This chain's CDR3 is CATTRDTFNNQPQHF. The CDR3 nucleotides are TGTGCCACTACCCGGGACACTTTCAACAATCAGCCCCAGCATTTT. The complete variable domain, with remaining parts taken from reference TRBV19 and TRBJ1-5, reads DGGITQSPKYLFRKEGQNVTLSCEQNLNHDAMYWYRQDPGQGLRLIYYSQIVNDFQKGDIAEGYSVSREKKESFPLTVTSAQKNPTAFYLCATTRDTFNNQPQHFGDGTRLSIL.

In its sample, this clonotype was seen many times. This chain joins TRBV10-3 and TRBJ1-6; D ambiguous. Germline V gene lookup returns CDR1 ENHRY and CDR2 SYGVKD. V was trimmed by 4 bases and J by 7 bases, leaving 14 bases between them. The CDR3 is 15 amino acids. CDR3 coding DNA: TGTGCCATCAGTGCCCAACCGGGCTACAATTCACCCCTCCACTTT. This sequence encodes CAISAQPGYNSPLHF.

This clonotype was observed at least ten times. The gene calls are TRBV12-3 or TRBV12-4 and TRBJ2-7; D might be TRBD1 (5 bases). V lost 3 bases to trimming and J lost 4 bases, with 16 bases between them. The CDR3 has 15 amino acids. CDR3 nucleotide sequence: TGTGCCAGCAGTTTCAGGGATGTTGTTCCTTACGAGCAGTACTTC. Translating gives CASSFRDVVPYEQYF.

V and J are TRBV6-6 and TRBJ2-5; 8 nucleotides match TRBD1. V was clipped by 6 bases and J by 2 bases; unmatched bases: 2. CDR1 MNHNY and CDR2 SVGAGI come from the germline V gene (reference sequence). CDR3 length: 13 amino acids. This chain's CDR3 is CASRTGGQETQYF. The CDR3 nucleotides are TGTGCCAGCAGAACAGGGGGACAAGAGACCCAGTACTTC.

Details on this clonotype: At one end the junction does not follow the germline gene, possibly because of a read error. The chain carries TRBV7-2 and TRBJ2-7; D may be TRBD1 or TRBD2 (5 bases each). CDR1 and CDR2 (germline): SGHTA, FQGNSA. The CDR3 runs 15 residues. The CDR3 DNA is TGTGCCAGCAGCCTAGCCGGGACGGACTCCTACGAGCAGTACTTC. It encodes CASSLAGTDSYEQYF.